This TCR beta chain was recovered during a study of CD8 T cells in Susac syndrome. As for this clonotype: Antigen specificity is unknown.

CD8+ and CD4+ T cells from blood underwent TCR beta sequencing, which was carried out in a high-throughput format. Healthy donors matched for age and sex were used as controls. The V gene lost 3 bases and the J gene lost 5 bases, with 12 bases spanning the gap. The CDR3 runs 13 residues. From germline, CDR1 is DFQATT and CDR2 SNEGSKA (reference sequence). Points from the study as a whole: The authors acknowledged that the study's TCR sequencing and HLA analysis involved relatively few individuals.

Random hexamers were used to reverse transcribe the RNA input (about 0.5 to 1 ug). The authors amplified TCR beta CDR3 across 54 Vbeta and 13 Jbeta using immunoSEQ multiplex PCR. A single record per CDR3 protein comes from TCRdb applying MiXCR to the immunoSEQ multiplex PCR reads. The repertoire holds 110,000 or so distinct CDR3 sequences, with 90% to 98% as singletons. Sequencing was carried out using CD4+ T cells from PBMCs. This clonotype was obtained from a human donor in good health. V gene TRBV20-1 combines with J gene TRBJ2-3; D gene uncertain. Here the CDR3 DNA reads TGCAGTGCTAGTCCCCTTCGCCGAGATACGCAGTATTTT. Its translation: CSASPLRRDTQYF.